This T cell receptor beta chain was documented in a study of blood T cell dynamics during melanoma immunotherapy. Study-wide background: Patients with metastatic melanoma got pembrolizumab or nivolumab-ipilimumab as first-line care.

Described time point: pre-treatment baseline. No patient had earlier systemic cancer treatment, concurrent immunosuppressants, or another active cancer. Sequencing was performed with immunoSEQ multiplex PCR; in TCRdb, only in-frame clones are kept and a portion is missing. The data contain some 3,000 clones, over 80% of them seen just once; the ten biggest clones take up just over 0.5%. Specimen: effector memory CD8+ T cells from blood, collected from a patient treated with checkpoint blockade. The clonotype originates from a human donor with melanoma.

The CDR3 loop reads CASSPESRGTYNEQFF. The CDR3 DNA reads as TGTGCCAGCAGTCCAGAATCGCGGGGGACCTACAATGAGCAGTTCTTC. The chain carries TRBV27 and TRBJ2-1, with TRBD2 identical over 7 bases. Germline values: CDR1 MNHEY, CDR2 SMNVEV (reference sequence). The V gene end was trimmed by 5 bases and the J gene end by 2 bases; junction bases not matched to a gene: 9. This CDR3 contains 16 residues.